This entry describes one T cell receptor beta chain. V dropped 1 base and J dropped 2 bases, with 9 bases sitting between them. CDR1 is KGHSH and CDR2 is LQKENI in the germline V gene. The CDR3 sequence is 14 residues long. The data belong to a study of blood T cell repertoires in COVID-19. Study summary: Samples of COVID-19 (acute and convalescent) were obtained from the United States, Italy and Spain.

The method was immunoSEQ multiplex PCR; TCRdb's version includes in-frame clones alone and lacks a portion of them. The table lists roughly 60,000 clones, about 93% of them singletons. The V and J genes are TRBV18 and TRBJ2-7, with D uncertain. Input material: peripheral blood. This receptor was taken from a woman older than 75 with active COVID-19. CDR3 residues: CASSPRGAAYEQYF. The DNA for the CDR3 is TGTGCCAGCTCACCACGCGGCGCAGCCTACGAGCAGTACTTC.